One T cell receptor beta chain is described in this entry. This clonotype showed up many times. The antigen it binds to is not known. Qualities for individual bases were not recorded, and no much larger clone is one base off. This entry belongs to a study of T cell repertoires in cytomegalovirus infection (dated by TCRdb to the late 2010s). Background on the whole study: Peptide stimulations targeted recently identified HLA-C-restricted CMV epitopes, whose presentation resists viral immunomodulation, together with well-studied HLA-B-restricted epitopes. Donor HLA type was relevant to the analysis, because carriage of CMV infection together with the matching HLA type was indicated by public TCR beta signatures. General findings and caveats noted by the study authors: In both this cohort and an independent approximately 400-donor cohort, the cumulative frequency of public TCR beta family members distinguished carriers of CMV infection plus the relevant HLA type. The ex vivo response was dominated by HLA-C-restricted CMV-specific TCR beta clonotypes, which also provided the single most frequent clonotype in two of eight donors.

Clipping removes 1 base from V and 2 bases from J, with 3 as the unmatched junction base count. From cysteine to phenylalanine, the CDR3 is 15 amino acids long. Only the CDR3 DNA is retained, 45 bases long and in frame from the first base. The germline V gene (reference sequence) specifies SEHNR as CDR1 and FQNEAQ as CDR2. The treatment or condition label on this specimen signifies: in vitro stimulation with specific CMV peptide epitopes to enrich CMV-specific T cells. TCRdb shows the sequencer as Illumina HiSeq 1500. TCRdb passed the public sequencing reads through fastp at Q25 and MiXCR, retaining productive beta sequences. CDR3 protein sequences are deduplicated, and each keeps its most common genes and DNA. Present in this sample are about 78,000 distinct CDR3 sequences, approximately 42% of which were seen just once. Of the sample, more than 85% is held by the ten largest clones.

The specimen comprised CD8+ T cells from cultured PBMCs, sampled from culture after CMV antigen stimulation. The chain is encoded by TRBV7-9 joined to TRBJ1-2; 8 central bases correspond to TRBD1. The receptor was derived from a human donor in good health (CMV status not recorded). Some clones in this sample may be carry-over from other donors' samples. The CDR3 loop reads CASSLGDRTNYGYTF. The nucleotides are TGTGCCAGCAGCTTAGGGGACAGGACAAACTATGGCTACACCTTC.